These 3 T cell receptor beta chains share one sample of origin, sequenced in a study of shared clonotypes between healthy human individuals. The protocol was immunoSEQ multiplex PCR, while the TCRdb copy is restricted to in-frame clones and leaves out a portion. Of 1.6 million or so clones listed, 98% to 99% were seen once; the top ten hold 0.3% to 0.45%. The material sequenced was naive CD4+ T cells sorted from blood. Indicated subset: CD45RA+ positively selected. The receptors here all came from a man aged 30 to 45 in good health.

V and J are TRBV5-1 and TRBJ2-7, with D perhaps matching TRBD1 or TRBD2 (6 bases each). The V end lost 4 bases, the J end lost 3 bases, and 17 bases lay between the germline ends. Germline V gives CDR1 SGHRS, CDR2 YFSETQ. This CDR3 is built from 15 residues. This chain's CDR3 is CASSPEGVTDYEQYF. As DNA, the CDR3 is TGCGCCAGCAGCCCGGAGGGGGTGACCGACTACGAGCAGTACTTC.

The chain joins TRBV7-2 to TRBJ2-7; D unclear. Per the germline V gene, CDR1 is SGHTA and CDR2 is FQGNSA. Trimming cost V 4 bases and J 3 bases, with 13 bases left between them. This CDR3 comprises 14 residues. CDR3 in DNA: TGTGCCAGCAGCTCCCGTGGCTCCTTCTACGAGCAGTACTTC. This encodes CASSSRGSFYEQYF.

CDR3 sequence: CASTNWGGDRGKNIQYF. The DNA of the CDR3 is TGCGCCAGCACCAACTGGGGAGGAGATAGGGGCAAAAACATTCAGTACTTC. The rearrangement uses TRBV5-1 and TRBJ2-4; TRBD2 might be the D (6 bases). Between the trimmed V and J ends, which lost 6 bases and 3 bases, there was a span of 22 bases. CDR1 is SGHRS, CDR2 YFSETQ, per germline. The CDR3 is 17 amino acids.